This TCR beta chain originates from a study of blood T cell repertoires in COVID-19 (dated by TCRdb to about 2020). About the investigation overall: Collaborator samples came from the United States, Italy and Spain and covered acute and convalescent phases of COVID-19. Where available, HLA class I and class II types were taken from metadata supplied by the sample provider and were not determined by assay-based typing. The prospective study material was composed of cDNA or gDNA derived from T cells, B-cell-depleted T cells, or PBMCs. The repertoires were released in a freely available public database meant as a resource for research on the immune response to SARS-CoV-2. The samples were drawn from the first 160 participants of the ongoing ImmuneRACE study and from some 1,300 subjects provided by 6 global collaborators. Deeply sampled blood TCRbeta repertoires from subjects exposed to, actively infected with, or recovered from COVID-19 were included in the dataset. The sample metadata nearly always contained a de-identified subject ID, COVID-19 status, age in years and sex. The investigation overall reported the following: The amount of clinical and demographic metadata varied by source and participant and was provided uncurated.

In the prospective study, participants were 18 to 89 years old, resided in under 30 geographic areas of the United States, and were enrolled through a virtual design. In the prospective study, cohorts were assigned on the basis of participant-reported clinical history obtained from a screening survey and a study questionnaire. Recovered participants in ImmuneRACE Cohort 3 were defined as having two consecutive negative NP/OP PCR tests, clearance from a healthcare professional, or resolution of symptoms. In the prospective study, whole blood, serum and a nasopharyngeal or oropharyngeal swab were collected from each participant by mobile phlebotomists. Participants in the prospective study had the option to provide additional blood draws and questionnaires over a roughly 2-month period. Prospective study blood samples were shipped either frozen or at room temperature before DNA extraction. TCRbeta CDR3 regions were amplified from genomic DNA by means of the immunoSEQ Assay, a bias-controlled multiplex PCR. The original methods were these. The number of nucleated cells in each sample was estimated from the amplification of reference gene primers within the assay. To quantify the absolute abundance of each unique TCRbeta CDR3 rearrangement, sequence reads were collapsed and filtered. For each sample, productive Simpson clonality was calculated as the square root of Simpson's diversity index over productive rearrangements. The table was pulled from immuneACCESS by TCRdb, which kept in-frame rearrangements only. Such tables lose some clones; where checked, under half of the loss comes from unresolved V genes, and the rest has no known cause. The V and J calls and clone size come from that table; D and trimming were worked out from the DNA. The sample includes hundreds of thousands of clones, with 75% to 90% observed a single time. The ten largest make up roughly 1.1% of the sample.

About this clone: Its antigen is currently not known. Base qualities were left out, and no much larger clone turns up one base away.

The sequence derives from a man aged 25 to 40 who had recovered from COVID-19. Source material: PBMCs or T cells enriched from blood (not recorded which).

The DNA reads TGCGCCAGCACCACGTCCGGGATGAGCACAGATACGCAGTATTTT. This is translated as CASTTSGMSTDTQYF. Recombination joined TRBV5-1 with TRBJ2-3, with TRBD2 tentatively as D gene (5 bases match). The germline V gene encodes CDR1 SGHRS and CDR2 YFSETQ. V loses 6 bases of germline sequence and J loses 0 bases, and the interval between the two ends is 14 bases. The CDR3 goes from the cysteine to the phenylalanine over 15 residues. The only DNA kept is the CDR3, 45 bases in frame from the first base.